This T cell receptor beta chain was recorded in a study of glioma-infiltrating T cells (dated by TCRdb to about 2016). Regarding the complete study: Low-grade gliomas were represented by WHO grade II oligodendrogliomas or astrocytomas, and glioblastomas were represented by WHO grade IV tumors that were sampled at initial rather than recurrent diagnosis. Dexamethasone was administered to glioma patients for six or fewer days before surgery. Sequencing coverage of 4.5- to 10-fold of around 1 million peripheral T cells was targeted for blood libraries. Glioma tissue, non-neoplastic brain tissue and matched peripheral blood mononuclear cells were used as sources from which TCR alpha- and beta-chain repertoires were sequenced. To measure divergence between tissue and blood T-cell populations, each tissue-infiltrating repertoire was compared with the peripheral blood repertoire of the same patient. Three low-grade glioma patients, fewer than 10 primary glioblastoma patients, and three non-glioma patients who contributed non-neoplastic brain tissue made up the paired cohort.

Immediately after resection, surgical brain or tumor specimens were cryofrozen in liquid nitrogen, with peripheral blood cells collected concurrently. What the work shows at the level of the full study, not this receptor alone: Group comparisons were based on small numbers of patients: three non-neoplastic, three low-grade glioma and roughly 8 glioblastoma patients. Tissue and blood shared very few CDR3 sequences, a result attributed to high CDR3 diversity and limited sampling. In non-neoplastic patients, VJ-independent divergence between tissue and blood fell below expectation, whereas in all gliomas, and especially in low-grade gliomas, the divergence rose above expectation. Patients with low tissue-blood divergence were marked by a signature set of shared blood CDR3 motifs, and that set was depleted in highly divergent patients.

This clonotype is a singleton in its sample. There is no known antigen for this receptor. A read error may produce the germline difference seen at one junction end. The iRepertoire nested amplicon-rescue multiplex PCR (arm-PCR) platform was used to amplify TCR alpha and beta CDR3 regions from RNA. For one-step reverse transcription and amplification, roughly 100-450 ng of tissue mRNA or PBMC total RNA was used as input. Following bead purification, Illumina adapters were added by a secondary multiplex PCR, and the libraries were gel-purified between 200 and 400 bp. The libraries contained internal 6-nucleotide barcodes that were used for demultiplexing. The libraries were sequenced on an Illumina MiSeq using 2x220 or 2x250 nucleotide paired-end reads. The paper's processing steps were these. FLASH 1.2.11 was used to merge paired reads, and BWA-MEM then aligned the reads to the GRCh37 human genome before TRA and TRB reads were extracted. An IMGT-derived reference of cassette sequences and CDR3 motifs, with pseudogenes included, was used for V and J assignment. Reads were translated in three frames, and productive CDR3s were defined as those with a C...FGXG motif and no stop codons. Clonotypes were defined as unique combinations of V-J cassette pair and CDR3 amino acid sequence. Reads were filtered by Hamming distance, thresholded by each sample's sequence error rate in mapped regions. TCRdb trimmed the raw reads at Q25, called clones with MiXCR and kept productive beta chains. Here each entry gathers all rows of one CDR3 protein and keeps the most common genes and DNA. It is TCRdb's table, rather than the study itself, that gives the V and J calls and clone size. The sample includes roughly 350,000 distinct CDR3 sequences, with roughly two fifths observed a single time. Around 11% of the sample is held by the ten biggest clonotypes.

The receptor was derived from a human donor with low-grade glioma or glioblastoma, undergoing nonglioma brain surgery, or in good health (not recorded which). The sequencing sample was made of glioma tissue, nonneoplastic brain tissue, or PBMCs (not recorded which).

The encoded CDR3 is CSARAGLAGAAGEMFF. The nucleotide sequence reads TGCAGTGCTAGAGCAGGTCTAGCGGGAGCGGCCGGGGAGATGTTTTTT. The rearranged chain carries TRBV20-1 and TRBJ2-2; the central 10 bases match TRBD2. From the cysteine up to the phenylalanine, the CDR3 has a length of 16 residues. The only DNA kept is the CDR3, 48 bases in frame from the first base. Taken from the germline V gene (reference sequence), the CDR1 and CDR2 loops are DFQATT and SNEGSKA.